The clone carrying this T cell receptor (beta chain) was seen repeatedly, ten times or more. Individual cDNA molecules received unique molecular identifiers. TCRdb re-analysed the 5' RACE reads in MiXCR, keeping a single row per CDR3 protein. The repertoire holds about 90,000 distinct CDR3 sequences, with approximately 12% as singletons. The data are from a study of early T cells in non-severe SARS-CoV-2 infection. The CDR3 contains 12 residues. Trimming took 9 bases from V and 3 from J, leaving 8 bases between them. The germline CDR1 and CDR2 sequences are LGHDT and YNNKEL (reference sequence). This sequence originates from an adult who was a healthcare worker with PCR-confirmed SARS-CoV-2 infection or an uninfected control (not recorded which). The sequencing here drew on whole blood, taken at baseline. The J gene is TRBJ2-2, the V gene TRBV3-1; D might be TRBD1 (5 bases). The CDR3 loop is CASQGDTGELFF. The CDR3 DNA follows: TGTGCCAGTCAAGGGGACACCGGGGAGCTGTTTTTT.